The present entry profiles one T cell receptor (beta chain) with its context. The antigen is undetermined. The assay was carried out at the deep level. In replicate PCRs of sorted subsets, around 0.2 ug DNA, about 29,000 T cell genomes, was used. The data were produced by immunoSEQ multiplex PCR, yet TCRdb's version contains in-frame clones alone and is incomplete. The table lists over a million clones, 95% to 97% of them singletons, with about 1.2% in the top ten. CDR3 length equals 15 residues. V lost 5 bases, J lost 5 bases, and 16 bases lay in between. Per the germline V gene, CDR1 is MDHEN and CDR2 is SYDVKM. The study drew all its donors from Caucasian adults living in Nashville, Tennessee. This entry belongs to a study of shared clonotypes between healthy human individuals. Study conclusions and caveats: Of the naive CD4 clonotypes, about 5% were shared across several donors.

The chain uses TRBV28 and TRBJ2-1; D perhaps matches TRBD2 (6 bases). The sequenced sample consisted of naive CD4+ T cells sorted from blood. Documented subset: CD45RA+ positively selected. This TCR was recovered from a man in his thirties or forties in good health. This CDR3 is CASSPDWRRDNEQFF. The CDR3 DNA reads as TGTGCCAGCAGTCCTGACTGGCGGAGGGACAATGAGCAGTTCTTC.